These 6 T cell receptor beta chains were sequenced from one sample in a study of blood T cell repertoires in COVID-19. Clones were read by immunoSEQ multiplex PCR, and TCRdb kept only the in-frame ones, dropping some. Of under 300,000 clones listed, around nine tenths are singletons. Sequences were obtained from PBMCs or T cells enriched from blood (not recorded which). The receptors come from a woman between 18 and 29 years old who had recovered from COVID-19.

The CDR3 spells CASSLTGLNTEAFF. The CDR3 DNA is TGTGCCAGCAGTTTGACAGGCTTGAACACTGAAGCTTTCTTT. The chain couples TRBV27 to TRBJ1-1, with a possible D match to TRBD1 (6 bases). CDR1 and CDR2 (germline): MNHEY, SMNVEV (reference sequence). This CDR3 comprises 14 residues. Trimming stripped 3 bases from V and 0 bases from J, with 8 bases between.

The chain uses TRBV12-3 or TRBV12-4 and TRBJ2-1; D ambiguous. CDR3 length: 13 amino acids. V was shortened by 3 bases and J by 9 bases, with 12 bases between the two germline ends. DNA of the CDR3: TGTGCCAGCAGTTTTAATAGAGCTGGTGAGCAGTTCTTC. It yields the protein CASSFNRAGEQFF.

The genes are TRBV4-3 and TRBJ1-4; D remains ambiguous. V was cut by 1 base and J by 7 bases, with 13 bases left in between. The germline gives CDR1 LGHNA, CDR2 YSLEER. The CDR3 extends over 15 amino acids. In nucleotides, the CDR3 is TGCGCCAGCAGCCAAGTTGGAGTGTTACGTGAAAAACTGTTTTTT. Translated, it gives CASSQVGVLREKLFF.

The V gene is TRBV2, the J gene TRBJ1-2; 8 positions match TRBD1. The length of the CDR3 is 14 residues. CDR1 SNHLY and CDR2 FYNNEI come from the germline V gene. The ends lost 8 bases at V and 8 bases at J; junction bases unmatched: 13. The CDR3 sequence: CASVRQGLSRGYTF. In DNA form, the CDR3 reads TGTGCCAGCGTGAGACAGGGGCTATCACGAGGCTACACCTTC.

The V gene is TRBV5-1, the J gene TRBJ2-3; 10 nucleotides line up with TRBD1. The germline gives CDR1 SGHRS, CDR2 YFSETQ. V lost 5 bases to trimming and J lost 6 bases; unmatched junction nucleotides: 6. The CDR3 is 14 residues long. CDR3 region: CASRTGGLIDTQYF. In nucleotides, the CDR3 is TGCGCCAGCAGGACAGGGGGCTTGATTGATACGCAGTATTTT.

This sequence joins TRBV12-3 or TRBV12-4 and TRBJ1-2, with TRBD1 as a possible D gene (6 bases). CDR3 size: 13 residues. The V end lost 6 bases, the J end lost 7 bases, and 15 bases lay between the germline ends. CDR3 sequence reads: CASSRTGSRGYTF. DNA of the CDR3: TGTGCCAGCAGCCGAACAGGGAGTCGTGGCTACACCTTC.